This TCR beta chain was documented in a study of cytomegalovirus exposure and HLA in healthy donors. Study conclusions and caveats: Later analysis identified a missense DCLRE1C variant that was linked to TCR beta V- and J-gene trimming.

Nominally healthy donors were sampled, though unrecorded immune exposures were likely. In regard to this clone: The antigen is undetermined.

PCR employed 60 Vbeta and 13 Jbeta primers. The method was immunoSEQ multiplex PCR; TCRdb's version includes in-frame clones alone and lacks a portion of them. The sample carries about 140,000 clones, about 80% recorded once. Germline CDR1 SGHDN, CDR2 FVKESK. V was trimmed by 1 base and J by 3 bases, leaving 6 bases between them. The CDR3 runs to 14 residues. The V call is TRBV14, the J call TRBJ2-2, with D unresolved. The sample consisted of PBMCs. The TCR sequence derives from a woman between 18 and 29 years old in good health and CMV-seropositive. In DNA form, the CDR3 reads TGTGCCAGCAGCCAAGGTAGATACACCGGGGAGCTGTTTTTT. As protein: CASSQGRYTGELFF.